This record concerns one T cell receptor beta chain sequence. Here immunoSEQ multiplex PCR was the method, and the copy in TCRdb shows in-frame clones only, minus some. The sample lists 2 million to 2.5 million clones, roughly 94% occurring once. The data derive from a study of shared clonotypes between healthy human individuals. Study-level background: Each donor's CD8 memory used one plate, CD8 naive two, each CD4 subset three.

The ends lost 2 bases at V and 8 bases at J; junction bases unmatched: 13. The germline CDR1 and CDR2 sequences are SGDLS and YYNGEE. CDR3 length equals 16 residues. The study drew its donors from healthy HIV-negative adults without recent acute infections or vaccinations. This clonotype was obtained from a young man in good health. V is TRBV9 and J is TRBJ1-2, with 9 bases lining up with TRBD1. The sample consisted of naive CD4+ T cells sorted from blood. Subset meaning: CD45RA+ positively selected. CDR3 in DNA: TGTGCCAGCAGCGTCTTCCCCACAGGGGGCGCAGAAGGCTACACCTTC. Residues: CASSVFPTGGAEGYTF.